Listed below are T cell receptor beta chains from one sample, sequenced in a study of PD-L1 blockade in urothelial cancer. The table came from immunoSEQ multiplex PCR; TCRdb's copy has only in-frame clones and leaves some out. The sample shows fewer than 95,000 clones, less than 90% of them seen only once. Here the sequenced sample was PBMCs, taken around atezolizumab (anti-PD-L1) treatment. The receptors were sampled from a man aged 55 to 70 with urothelial cancer. Both conserved end residues are part of each CDR3. D genes are given only for firm matches. Clone size is given for some rows only: seen once, a few or many times, or a class if the clone is expanded.

CDR3 protein: CASSLVGSGNNEQFF
CDR3 DNA: TGCGCCAGCAGCTTGGTTGGTAGCGGGAACAATGAGCAGTTCTTC
V gene: TRBV5-1
clone size: NA
D gene: TRBD2
J gene: TRBJ2-1

CDR3 protein: CASSFGQGLGEKLFF
CDR3 DNA: TGCGCCAGCAGCTTTGGTCAGGGCTTAGGAGAAAAACTGTTTTTT
V gene: TRBV5-1
clone size: NA
D gene: NA
J gene: TRBJ1-4

CDR3 protein: CASSLRSGYNQPQHF
CDR3 DNA: TGTGCCAGCAGCTTACGGTCGGGGTACAATCAGCCCCAGCATTTT
V gene: TRBV7-2
clone size: NA
D gene: NA
J gene: TRBJ1-5

CDR3 protein: CATSRELSGNEQFF
CDR3 DNA: TGTGCCACCAGCAGAGAATTATCCGGGAATGAGCAGTTCTTC
V gene: TRBV15
clone size: NA
D gene: NA
J gene: TRBJ2-1

CDR3 protein: CTSSQVGGTEAFF
CDR3 DNA: TGCACCAGCAGCCAAGTGGGGGGCACTGAAGCTTTCTTT
V gene: TRBV1
clone size: NA
D gene: NA
J gene: TRBJ1-1

CDR3 protein: CASSPWSGGTDTQYF
CDR3 DNA: TGTGCCAGCAGCCCCTGGAGCGGGGGCACAGATACGCAGTATTTT
V gene: TRBV7-2
clone size: NA
D gene: TRBD2
J gene: TRBJ2-3

CDR3 protein: CASSGTRDEQFF
CDR3 DNA: TGTGCCAGCAGTGGGACTAGGGATGAGCAGTTCTTC
V gene: TRBV6-1
clone size: NA
D gene: TRBD2
J gene: TRBJ2-1

CDR3 protein: CASSLGSSGRYEQYF
CDR3 DNA: TGTGCCAGCAGCTTGGGGTCAAGCGGGAGGTACGAGCAGTACTTC
V gene: TRBV5-4
clone size: NA
D gene: TRBD2
J gene: TRBJ2-7

CDR3 protein: CASNGQGKGTEAFF
CDR3 DNA: TGTGCCAGTAACGGACAGGGGAAAGGCACTGAAGCTTTCTTT
V gene: TRBV19
clone size: few
D gene: TRBD1
J gene: TRBJ1-1

CDR3 protein: CASSYSRANTGELFF
CDR3 DNA: TGTGCCAGCAGTTACTCGCGGGCGAACACCGGGGAGCTGTTTTTT
V gene: TRBV6-6
clone size: NA
D gene: NA
J gene: TRBJ2-2

CDR3 protein: CASSLRREGRREQFF
CDR3 DNA: TGTGCCAGCAGCTTAAGGCGGGAGGGTCGACGGGAGCAGTTCTTC
V gene: TRBV7-9
clone size: NA
D gene: TRBD2
J gene: TRBJ2-1

CDR3 protein: CASRQGNQETQYF
CDR3 DNA: TGTGCCAGCAGACAGGGGAACCAAGAGACCCAGTACTTC
V gene: TRBV11-2
clone size: NA
D gene: TRBD1
J gene: TRBJ2-5

CDR3 protein: CASNYGNAGYTF
CDR3 DNA: TGTGCCAGCAATTACGGGAACGCGGGCTACACCTTC
V gene: TRBV6-4
clone size: NA
D gene: NA
J gene: TRBJ1-2

CDR3 protein: CASDWRRGALSGNTIYF
CDR3 DNA: TGTGCCAGCGATTGGAGGCGGGGGGCCCTCTCTGGAAACACCATATATTTT
V gene: TRBV21-1
clone size: NA
D gene: NA
J gene: TRBJ1-3

CDR3 protein: CASTSGGGGLNEQYF
CDR3 DNA: TGTGCCAGCACCTCAGGGGGCGGGGGTTTGAACGAGCAGTACTTC
V gene: TRBV6-1
clone size: NA
D gene: NA
J gene: TRBJ2-7

CDR3 protein: CASSPDSSYEQYF
CDR3 DNA: TGTGCCAGCAGCCCGGACAGCTCCTACGAGCAGTACTTC
V gene: TRBV13
clone size: NA
D gene: NA
J gene: TRBJ2-7

CDR3 protein: CASSAGYRGRRETQYF
CDR3 DNA: TGCGCCAGCAGCGCAGGTTACAGGGGACGGAGGGAGACCCAGTACTTC
V gene: TRBV5-1
clone size: NA
D gene: TRBD1
J gene: TRBJ2-5

CDR3 protein: CASSVDAGRTGELFF
CDR3 DNA: TGTGCCAGCAGCGTAGATGCAGGGAGGACCGGGGAGCTGTTTTTT
V gene: TRBV9
clone size: NA
D gene: NA
J gene: TRBJ2-2

CDR3 protein: CASSPPRGIAEAFF
CDR3 DNA: TGTGCCAGCTCACCACCGAGAGGGATCGCTGAAGCTTTCTTT
V gene: TRBV18
clone size: NA
D gene: NA
J gene: TRBJ1-1

CDR3 protein: CASSFGTGHNQPQHF
CDR3 DNA: TGCGCCAGCAGTTTTGGGACAGGACACAATCAGCCCCAGCATTTT
V gene: TRBV10-2
clone size: NA
D gene: TRBD1
J gene: TRBJ1-5

CDR3 protein: CASQGRGARPLYF
CDR3 DNA: TGTGCCTCTCAGGGTCGGGGGGCGCGCCCGCTGTACTTC
V gene: TRBV7-2
clone size: few
D gene: NA
J gene: TRBJ2-7

CDR3 protein: CASSLGRPTGRPTDTQYF
CDR3 DNA: TGTGCCAGCAGCTTAGGGAGGCCGACAGGGAGGCCCACAGATACGCAGTATTTT
V gene: TRBV7-9
clone size: NA
D gene: NA
J gene: TRBJ2-3

CDR3 protein: CASSPSLQETQYF
CDR3 DNA: TGTGCCAGCTCACCTTCGTTACAAGAGACCCAGTACTTC
V gene: TRBV18
clone size: NA
D gene: NA
J gene: TRBJ2-5

CDR3 protein: CASRKEGTSGYNEQFF
CDR3 DNA: TGTGCCAGCAGAAAAGAGGGTACTAGCGGCTACAATGAGCAGTTCTTC
V gene: TRBV6-6
clone size: NA
D gene: TRBD2
J gene: TRBJ2-1

CDR3 protein: CASSNLKNLGLTGRQGETQYF
CDR3 DNA: TGTGCCAGTAGTAATCTCAAGAATTTGGGCTTGACAGGGCGCCAGGGGGAGACCCAGTACTTC
V gene: TRBV19
clone size: NA
D gene: TRBD1
J gene: TRBJ2-5

CDR3 protein: CASRPYGARKGLVSPDSYNEQFF
CDR3 DNA: TGTGCCAGCAGACCCTATGGGGCTAGAAAAGGACTAGTCAGTCCCGACTCCTACAATGAGCAGTTCTTC
V gene: TRBV27
clone size: NA
D gene: TRBD2
J gene: TRBJ2-1

CDR3 protein: CSAGGGTQYF
CDR3 DNA: TGCAGTGCTGGCGGGGGGACCCAGTACTTC
V gene: TRBV20-1
clone size: few
D gene: TRBD2
J gene: TRBJ2-5

CDR3 protein: CASSLQQGAGYEQYF
CDR3 DNA: TGTGCCAGCAGCTTGCAGCAGGGGGCGGGCTACGAGCAGTACTTC
V gene: TRBV11-2
clone size: NA
D gene: TRBD1
J gene: TRBJ2-7

CDR3 protein: CASSQPRSSEQYF
CDR3 DNA: TGTGCCAGCAGCCAACCTCGGTCTAGTGAGCAGTACTTC
V gene: TRBV5-4
clone size: NA
D gene: NA
J gene: TRBJ2-7

CDR3 protein: CASGRVNPGANVLTF
CDR3 DNA: TGTGCCAGCGGTCGGGTCAACCCTGGGGCCAACGTCCTGACTTTC
V gene: TRBV28
clone size: NA
D gene: NA
J gene: TRBJ2-6

CDR3 protein: CASSQVGQGANYGYTF
CDR3 DNA: TGTGCCAGCAGCCAAGTGGGACAGGGCGCAAACTATGGCTACACCTTC
V gene: TRBV4-2
clone size: NA
D gene: TRBD1
J gene: TRBJ1-2

CDR3 protein: CASSPRTGTNEKLFF
CDR3 DNA: TGTGCCAGTAGTCCCCGGACAGGGACTAATGAAAAACTGTTTTTT
V gene: TRBV19
clone size: NA
D gene: TRBD1
J gene: TRBJ1-4

CDR3 protein: CASSPQGPNTEAFF
CDR3 DNA: TGTGCCAGCTCTCCCCAGGGGCCAAACACTGAAGCTTTCTTT
V gene: TRBV18
clone size: NA
D gene: NA
J gene: TRBJ1-1

CDR3 protein: CASSYKGQRTGKNIQYF
CDR3 DNA: TGTGCCAGCAGTTATAAGGGACAGCGGACAGGCAAAAACATTCAGTACTTC
V gene: TRBV27
clone size: NA
D gene: TRBD1
J gene: TRBJ2-4

CDR3 protein: CATSRDRNSYEQYF
CDR3 DNA: TGTGCCACCTCACGGGACAGGAACTCCTACGAGCAGTACTTC
V gene: TRBV18
clone size: NA
D gene: TRBD1
J gene: TRBJ2-7

CDR3 protein: CASSMARVGNQPQHF
CDR3 DNA: TGTGCCAGTAGTATGGCCAGGGTGGGCAATCAGCCCCAGCATTTT
V gene: TRBV19
clone size: NA
D gene: NA
J gene: TRBJ1-5

CDR3 protein: CSVALRGGSGANVLTF
CDR3 DNA: TGCAGCGTTGCGCTCAGGGGCGGCTCTGGGGCCAACGTCCTGACTTTC
V gene: TRBV29-1
clone size: NA
D gene: NA
J gene: TRBJ2-6